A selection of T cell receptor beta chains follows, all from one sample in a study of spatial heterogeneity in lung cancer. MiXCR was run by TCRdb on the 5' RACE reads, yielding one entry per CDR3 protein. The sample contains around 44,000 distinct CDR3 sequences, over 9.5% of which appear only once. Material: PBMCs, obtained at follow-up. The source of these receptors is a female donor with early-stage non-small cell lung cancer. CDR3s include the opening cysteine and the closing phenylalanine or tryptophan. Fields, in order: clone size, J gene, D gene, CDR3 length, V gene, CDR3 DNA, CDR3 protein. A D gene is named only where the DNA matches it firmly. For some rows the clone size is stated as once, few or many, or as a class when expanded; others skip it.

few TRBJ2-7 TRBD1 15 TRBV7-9 TGTGCCAGCAGCTTAGGGGAATGGGACAGCTACGAGCAGTACTTC CASSLGEWDSYEQYF
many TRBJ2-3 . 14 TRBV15 TGTGCCACCAACACGGGGCCAAGCACAGATACGCAGTATTTT CATNTGPSTDTQYF
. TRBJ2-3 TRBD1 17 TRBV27 TGTGCCAGCAGTCCCTACTCCGGGACAGGGGGCGCGGATACGCAGTATTTT CASSPYSGTGGADTQYF
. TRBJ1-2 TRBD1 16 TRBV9 TGTGCCAGCAGCGCACGGACAGGGCGAGGACGCTATGGCTACACCTTC CASSARTGRGRYGYTF
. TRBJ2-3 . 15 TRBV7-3 TGTGCCAGCAGCCGTATGGGGGGGCCCACAGATACGCAGTATTTT CASSRMGGPTDTQYF
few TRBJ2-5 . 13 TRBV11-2 TGTGCCAGCAGCTTAGAACGCCAAGAGACCCAGTACTTC CASSLERQETQYF
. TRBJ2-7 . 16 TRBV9 TGTGCCAGCAGTCCGAGATCGGGTTTCAGCTCCTACGAGCAGTACTTC CASSPRSGFSSYEQYF
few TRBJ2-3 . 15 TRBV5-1 TGCGCCAGCAGCTTTGACAGGCTAGGCACAGATACGCAGTATTTT CASSFDRLGTDTQYF
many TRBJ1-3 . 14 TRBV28 TGTGCCAGCAGTTTAGTGAGCTCTGGAAACACCATATATTTT CASSLVSSGNTIYF
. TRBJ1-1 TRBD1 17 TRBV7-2 TGTGCCAGCAGCTTAGATCACAGGGGGCCTGGGAACACTGAAGCTTTCTTT CASSLDHRGPGNTEAFF
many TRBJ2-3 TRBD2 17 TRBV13 TGTGCCAGCAGCTTATCCCCCACTAGCGGGGGTAAAGATACGCAGTATTTT CASSLSPTSGGKDTQYF
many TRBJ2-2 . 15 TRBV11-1 TGTGCCAGCAGCCCCACCAGGGGGGGCACCGGGGAGCTGTTTTTT CASSPTRGGTGELFF
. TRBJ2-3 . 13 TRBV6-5 TGTGCCAGCAGTTACTCGAGAGCAAATACGCAGTATTTT CASSYSRANTQYF
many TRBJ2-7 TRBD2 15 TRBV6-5 TGTGCCAGCAGTCATAGCGGGGCCCGAATCAACGAGCAGTACTTC CASSHSGARINEQYF
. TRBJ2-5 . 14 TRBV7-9 TGTGCCAGCAGCCCGGGGAGGGGGCTGGAGACCCAGTACTTC CASSPGRGLETQYF
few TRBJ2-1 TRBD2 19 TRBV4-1 TGCGCCAGCAGCCAGGACCGCCCTAGCGGGGGGGCCCGCTACAATGAGCAGTTCTTC CASSQDRPSGGARYNEQFF
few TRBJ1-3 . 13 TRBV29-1 TGCAGCGCTGACGGGGTTAGTGGAAACACCATATATTTT CSADGVSGNTIYF
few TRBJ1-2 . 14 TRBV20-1 TGCAGTGCCGCAGCAACAGGGCTACACTATGGCTACACCTTC CSAAATGLHYGYTF
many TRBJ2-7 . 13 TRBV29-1 TGCAGCGTTGTAGGGAGGAGCTCCTACGAGCAGTACTTC CSVVGRSSYEQYF
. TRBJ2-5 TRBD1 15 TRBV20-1 TGCAGTGCTGATTCCGGGACAGAGACTCGAGAGACCCAGTACTTC CSADSGTETRETQYF
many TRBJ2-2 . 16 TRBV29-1 TGCAGCGTTGAAATTGGGGGGCCGACGAACACCGGGGAGCTGTTTTTT CSVEIGGPTNTGELFF
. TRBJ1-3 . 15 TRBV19 TGCACTTCGGCAGGGGCGAGGGGCTCTGGAAACACCATATATTTT CTSAGARGSGNTIYF
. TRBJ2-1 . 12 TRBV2 TGTGCCAGCAGGGGGAGTATCAATGAGCAGTTCTTC CASRGSINEQFF
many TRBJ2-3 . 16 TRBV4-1 TGCGCCAGCAGCCCCGAGTGGGGGACTAGCACAGATACGCAGTATTTT CASSPEWGTSTDTQYF
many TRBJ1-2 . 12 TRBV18 TGTGCCAGCTCAGGGGACAACTATGGCTACACCTTC CASSGDNYGYTF
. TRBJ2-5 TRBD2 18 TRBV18 TGTGCCAGCTCACCACGGAGCGGGGGGGCTCGATTCCAAGAGACCCAGTACTTC CASSPRSGGARFQETQYF
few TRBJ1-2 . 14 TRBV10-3 TGTGCCATAAAAGGGACCGATGCTAACTATGGCTACACCTTC CAIKGTDANYGYTF